Shown below are 21 T cell receptor beta chains from a single sample sequenced in a study of T cells in Graves' hyperthyroidism and ophthalmopathy. The CDR3 regions of TCR beta were amplified from RNA transcripts. HTBI primers were used for first-round RT-PCR of the TCR CDR3. TCRdb used MiXCR to reprocess the multiplex PCR reads, holding one entry per CDR3 protein. The sample lists fewer than 450,000 distinct CDR3 sequences, about 18% seen once, with around a third in the top ten. Input material: blood. Source of these receptors: a woman under 40 with Graves' hyperthyroidism that later progressed to Graves' ophthalmopathy.

This rearrangement joins TRBV28 to TRBJ2-5, with TRBD2 matching 11 bases. The CDR3 length is 17 residues. CDR1 and CDR2 (germline): MDHEN, SYDVKM. The V gene end was trimmed by 7 bases and the J gene end by 5 bases; junction bases not matched to a gene: 15. The CDR3 loop is CASIALGLAGGRETQYF. CDR3 in DNA: TGTGCCAGCATCGCCTTAGGGCTAGCGGGAGGAAGGGAGACCCAGTACTTC.

This chain connects TRBV3-1 to TRBJ2-7, with TRBD2 as a possible D gene (5 bases). Germline V lookup: CDR1 LGHDT, CDR2 YNNKEL (reference sequence). This CDR3 is 15 amino acids long. V lost 0 bases and J 3 bases, leaving 12 bases between the germline ends. The CDR3 region is CASSQDEGVGYEQYF. Here the CDR3 DNA reads TGTGCCAGCAGCCAAGATGAGGGAGTAGGCTACGAGCAGTACTTC.

This clonotype was counted at least ten times. The rearrangement joins TRBV11-2 to TRBJ2-1, with D possibly being TRBD2 (6 bases). Trimming shortened V by 1 base and J by 9 bases, and 13 bases separated the two germline ends. This CDR3 is built from 14 residues. Germline assignment: CDR1 SGHAT and CDR2 FQNNGV. In DNA, the CDR3 is TGTGCCAGCAGCTTAGTAACTAGCCCGCCTGAGCAGTTCTTC. This codes for CASSLVTSPPEQFF.

The chain couples TRBV20-1 to TRBJ2-7; 8 nucleotides agree with TRBD2. Germline lookup yields CDR1 DFQATT and CDR2 SNEGSKA (reference sequence). The CDR3 runs to 15 residues. Unmatched junction bases numbered 10, after V lost 5 bases and J lost 1 base. CDR3 loop: CSAPLSGDSSYEQYF. The DNA of the CDR3 is TGCAGTGCTCCCCTTAGCGGGGACTCATCCTACGAGCAGTACTTC.

The rearrangement joins TRBV13 to TRBJ2-7; unclear D gene. The CDR3 totals 14 residues. The V and J ends lost 1 base and 3 bases respectively, with 10 bases between them. The V gene's germline CDR1 is PRHDT and CDR2 FYEKMQ (reference sequence). The DNA for the CDR3 is TGTGCCAGCAGCTTAGTGGGGAATATCTACGAGCAGTACTTC. Translation: CASSLVGNIYEQYF.

The chain joins TRBV6-1 to TRBJ1-3; possible D gene TRBD1, 6 bases. Germline assignment: CDR1 MNHNS and CDR2 SASEGT. The V end lost 3 bases, the J end lost 0 bases, and 21 bases lay between the germline ends. The CDR3 spans 19 residues. CDR3 in DNA: TGTGCCAGCAGTGATATTCGCCTAGGACAGCCGAACTCTGGAAACACCATATATTTT. Translated: CASSDIRLGQPNSGNTIYF.

This clonotype was seen many times. The rearrangement uses TRBV28 and TRBJ2-5, with TRBD1 matching over 10 bases. V shed 5 bases and J 5 bases; nucleotides not matched to a gene: 2. The germline V gene encodes CDR1 MDHEN and CDR2 SYDVKM. This CDR3 region has 13 residues. CDR3 in DNA: TGTGCCAGCAGTAGGACAGGGGGGGAGACCCAGTACTTC. Encoded protein: CASSRTGGETQYF.

This clonotype was detected ten times or more. The chain combines TRBV6-1 with TRBJ1-4; no clear D gene. CDR1 and CDR2 from the germline V gene are MNHNS and SASEGT. The germline V and J ends were trimmed by 6 bases and 8 bases, with 7 bases remaining between them. The CDR3 runs to 11 residues. The CDR3 is CASRRGEKLFF. The CDR3 DNA reads as TGTGCCAGCAGGCGGGGAGAAAAACTGTTTTTT.

In its sample, this clonotype was seen many times. The chain employs TRBV5-1 and TRBJ2-1, with 9 bases lining up with TRBD2. With V trimmed by 4 bases and J by 3 bases, 8 bases remained unmatched. There are 16 residues in the CDR3. The V gene's germline CDR1 is SGHRS and CDR2 YFSETQ. The CDR3 coding sequence is TGCGCCAGCAGCGACAAACTAGCGGGTTTCTACAATGAGCAGTTCTTC. Its protein is CASSDKLAGFYNEQFF.

The chain recombines TRBV12-3 or TRBV12-4 with TRBJ2-1; 7 nucleotides line up with TRBD1. The CDR3 extends over 15 amino acids. The J segment lost 7 bases and the V segment lost 1 base, leaving 7 bases of the junction unmatched. Written as DNA, the CDR3 is TGTGCCAGCAGTTTAGAGGGGGCAGGGATGAATGAGCAGTTCTTC. Amino acids: CASSLEGAGMNEQFF.

This clonotype has at least ten counts. This sequence joins TRBV28 and TRBJ2-1; 11 positions agree with TRBD2. The V gene's germline CDR1 is MDHEN and CDR2 SYDVKM. This CDR3 has 13 amino acids. V was pared by 8 bases and J by 4 bases, with 1 base of the junction left unmatched. The CDR3 nucleotides read TGTGCCAGCGGACTAGCGGGTTACAATGAGCAGTTCTTC. Its translation is CASGLAGYNEQFF. The complete variable domain, with remaining parts taken from reference TRBV28 and TRBJ2-1, reads DVKVTQSSRYLVKRTGEKVFLECVQDMDHENMFWYRQDPGLGLRLIYFSYDVKMKEKGDIPEGYSVSREKKERFSLILESASTNQTSMYLCASGLAGYNEQFFGPGTRLTVL.

In this sample, this clonotype turned up many times. This chain uses TRBV2 with TRBJ2-1, with 8 nucleotides matching TRBD2. The trim removed 8 bases at V and 8 bases at J, leaving 11 bases unmatched. There are 14 residues in the CDR3. Germline-derived CDR1 and CDR2 are SNHLY and FYNNEI. The CDR3 loop reads CASGTGGAQDEQFF. In DNA, the CDR3 is TGTGCCAGCGGAACGGGGGGGGCCCAGGATGAGCAGTTCTTC.

This clonotype was counted at least ten times. The chain carries TRBV11-2 and TRBJ1-1, with D uncertain. The length of the CDR3 is 16 residues. Per the germline V gene, CDR1 is SGHAT and CDR2 is FQNNGV. V was trimmed by 1 base and J by 1 base, leaving 13 bases between them. CDR3 in amino acids: CASSLVSYIENTEAFF. In nucleotides, the CDR3 is TGTGCCAGCAGCTTAGTCTCTTACATAGAGAACACTGAAGCTTTCTTT. Full variable domain (remainder filled in from reference TRBV11-2 and TRBJ1-1): EAGVAQSPRYKIIEKRQSVAFWCNPISGHATLYWYQQILGQGPKLLIQFQNNGVVDDSQLPKDRFSAERLKGVDSTLKIQPAKLEDSAVYLCASSLVSYIENTEAFFGQGTRLTVV.

This clonotype was recorded a few times. The CDR3 loop reads CAISEGGGGSLRQPQHF. The CDR3 nucleotides are TGTGCCATCAGTGAGGGAGGGGGGGGGAGCTTACGGCAGCCCCAGCATTTT. The rearrangement links TRBV10-3 to TRBJ1-5, with a weak D call TRBD1 (6 bases). Per germline, CDR1 ENHRY and CDR2 SYGVKD. Trimming left V 2 bases short and J 7 bases short, with 21 bases between. The CDR3 is made up of 17 amino acids.

At least ten counts were recorded for this clonotype. This rearrangement joins TRBV11-2 to TRBJ2-7; TRBD1 agrees at 7 bases. Germline CDR1 and CDR2: SGHAT and FQNNGV. There are 14 residues in the CDR3. J was trimmed by 3 bases and V by 2 bases; bases with no gene match: 4. CDR3 region: CASSLLGGNYEQYF. The CDR3 region has the DNA TGTGCCAGCAGCTTATTAGGGGGCAACTACGAGCAGTACTTC.

This clonotype turned up a few times. The chain links TRBV9 to TRBJ2-2; 8 bases are a match to TRBD2. This CDR3 spans 17 amino acids. The ends lost 3 bases at V and 0 bases at J; junction bases unmatched: 7. CDR1 is SGDLS, CDR2 YYNGEE, per germline. The CDR3 reads CASSAGGGPPNTGELFF. The CDR3 nucleotides read TGTGCCAGCAGCGCCGGGGGGGGACCCCCGAACACCGGGGAGCTGTTTTTT.

The genes are TRBV20-1 and TRBJ2-3; D gene ambiguous. The CDR3 is made up of 12 amino acids. With 5 bases removed from V and 6 bases from J, the gap between germline ends came to 12 bases. The germline gives CDR1 DFQATT, CDR2 SNEGSKA (reference sequence). The CDR3 DNA sequence: TGCAGTGCTCCGGAGACCCTGGATACGCAGTATTTT. As protein: CSAPETLDTQYF.

As for this clonotype: This could be a read error, since a much larger clone is one nucleotide away. The CDR3: CASPPGADGADGYTF. For the CDR3, the DNA is TGTGCCAGCCCACCAGGCGCAGACGGGGCAGATGGCTACACCTTC. This chain uses TRBV18 with TRBJ1-2, with D possibly matching TRBD1 (5 bases). The CDR3 loop spans 15 amino acids. Germline assignment: CDR1 KGHSH and CDR2 LQKENI.

This clonotype was detected many times. The chain has TRBV2 and TRBJ1-5; 10 bases are shared with TRBD1. This CDR3 has 16 residues. From germline, CDR1 is SNHLY and CDR2 FYNNEI. V shed 6 bases, J shed 0 bases, and the junction held 5 bases outside the gene matches. The CDR3 here is CASRAGDRGSNQPQHF. The CDR3 bases are TGTGCCAGCAGGGCTGGGGACAGGGGTAGCAATCAGCCCCAGCATTTT.

DNA of the CDR3: TGTGCCAGCAGTGAATTGAGTAGCGGGAATTCAGATACGCAGTATTTT. Translation: CASSELSSGNSDTQYF. This chain links TRBV7-8 with TRBJ2-3; TRBD2 agrees at 8 bases. The CDR3 runs to 16 residues. The ends lost 6 bases at V and 4 bases at J; junction bases unmatched: 12. In germline, CDR1 is SGHVS, CDR2 FQNEAQ.

Many counts were recorded for this clonotype. The gene calls are TRBV28 and TRBJ2-3; TRBD1 might be the D (6 bases). Germline V gene sequence: CDR1 MDHEN, CDR2 SYDVKM. The CDR3 has 16 amino acids. V was clipped by 4 bases and J by 2 bases, with 16 bases between them. The DNA of the CDR3 is TGTGCCAGCAGTTCCTCACCGGGACAAGACACAGATACGCAGTATTTT. Translating it yields CASSSSPGQDTDTQYF.